The 28 T cell receptor beta chains in this list originate from one sample, sequenced in a study of OX40 agonist ivuxolimab in advanced cancers. The table came from immunoSEQ multiplex PCR; TCRdb's copy has only in-frame clones and leaves some out. The data show about 60,000 clones, around 87% seen once. Here the sequenced sample was CD4+ or CD8+ T cells sorted from blood, taken in a trial of the OX40 agonist ivuxolimab. The receptors derive from an adult with an advanced solid tumor such as melanoma, head and neck, liver or kidney cancer.

The V and J genes are TRBV7-9 and TRBJ2-1; D assignment may be TRBD1 or TRBD2 (5 bases each). In germline, CDR1 is SEHNR, CDR2 FQNEAQ (reference sequence). The CDR3 spans 14 residues. The ends were cut back, 1 base at V and 6 bases at J, with 10 bases in the middle. Here the CDR3 reads CASSLERGGNEQFF. CDR3 bases: TGTGCCAGCAGCTTAGAACGTGGGGGCAATGAGCAGTTCTTC.

This sequence joins TRBV4-1 and TRBJ2-6; D not resolved. Germline CDR1 MGHRA, CDR2 YSYEKL. Trimming took off 1 base at V and 0 bases at J, with 13 bases between the two ends. The CDR3 totals 18 residues. CDR3 nucleotide sequence: TGCGCCAGCAGCCAAGTTTTCACCGCTATCTCTGGGGCCAACGTCCTGACTTTC. It translates to CASSQVFTAISGANVLTF.

The chain is built from TRBV7-9 and TRBJ1-1; TRBD1 is a possible D gene (6 bases). The V gene's germline CDR1 is SEHNR and CDR2 FQNEAQ (reference sequence). Trimming left V 1 base short and J 4 bases short, with 10 bases between. The CDR3 totals 14 residues. CDR3 amino acids: CASSLEGGGTEAFF. DNA for the CDR3: TGTGCCAGCAGCTTAGAGGGGGGCGGCACTGAAGCTTTCTTT. Full variable domain (missing parts from reference TRBV7-9 and TRBJ1-1): DTGVSQNPRHKITKRGQNVTFRCDPISEHNRLYWYRQTLGQGPEFLTYFQNEAQLEKSRLLSDRFSAERPKGSFSTLEIQRTEQGDSAMYLCASSLEGGGTEAFFGQGTRLTVV.

V gene TRBV7-3 combines with J gene TRBJ2-7; D gene ambiguous. CDR1 is SGHTA, CDR2 FQGTGA, per germline. The CDR3 is 12 amino acids. The V and J ends lost 1 base and 0 bases respectively, with 1 base between them. CDR3 nucleotides: TGTGCCAGCAGCTTAAGCTCCTACGAGCAGTACTTC. The encoded protein is CASSLSSYEQYF.

The chain combines TRBV6-5 with TRBJ2-4, with D tentatively TRBD1 (6 bases). The germline CDR1 and CDR2 sequences are MNHEY and SVGAGI. V lost 6 bases to trimming and J lost 5 bases, with 11 bases between them. The CDR3 length is 13 residues. This CDR3 reads CASSAGTQNIQYF. DNA for the CDR3: TGTGCCAGCAGCGCCGGGACACAAAACATTCAGTACTTC.

The chain couples TRBV6-5 to TRBJ2-5; D ambiguous. The CDR3 is made up of 11 amino acids. V was clipped by 7 bases and J by 4 bases, with 7 bases between them. The V gene's germline CDR1 is MNHEY and CDR2 SVGAGI. The DNA of the CDR3 is TGTGCCAGCACAAATGGAGAGACCCAGTACTTC. Protein sequence: CASTNGETQYF.

The chain carries TRBV27 and TRBJ2-3, with 9 positions matching TRBD1. The CDR3 contains 15 residues. V gave up 2 bases and J gave up 3 bases; unmatched junction bases: 3. Per the germline V gene, CDR1 is MNHEY and CDR2 is SMNVEV (reference sequence). The CDR3 is CASSLRGQGTDTQYF. The CDR3 DNA reads as TGTGCCAGCAGTTTAAGGGGACAGGGTACAGATACGCAGTATTTT.

The chain carries TRBV5-1 and TRBJ2-1; TRBD2 is a possible D gene (7 bases). V was clipped by 6 bases and J by 10 bases, with 20 bases between them. The CDR3 is 14 amino acids. The germline V gene encodes CDR1 SGHRS and CDR2 YFSETQ. The CDR3 spells CASTQMGGAGEQFF. In nucleotides, the CDR3 is TGCGCCAGCACCCAGATGGGGGGGGCTGGGGAGCAGTTCTTC.

The chain joins TRBV14 to TRBJ2-5; D is unclear. V gave up 2 bases and J gave up 2 bases, with 3 bases separating them. The germline gives CDR1 SGHDN, CDR2 FVKESK. The CDR3 spans 12 residues. As DNA, the CDR3 is TGTGCCAGCAGCCAATATCAAGAGACCCAGTACTTC. It yields the protein CASSQYQETQYF.

V is TRBV15 and J is TRBJ2-5; D possibly corresponds to TRBD2 (5 bases). V was clipped by 1 base and J by 3 bases, with 12 bases between them. Germline assignment: CDR1 LNHNV and CDR2 YYDKDF (reference sequence). This CDR3 has 15 amino acids. The CDR3, as DNA: TGTGCCACCAGCAGAGTAGGCGGACTCGAAGAGACCCAGTACTTC. Protein product: CATSRVGGLEETQYF.

The chain carries TRBV4-1 and TRBJ1-1; D may be TRBD1 (5 bases). Per germline, CDR1 MGHRA and CDR2 YSYEKL. Between the trimmed V and J ends, which lost 1 base and 4 bases, there was a span of 16 bases. CDR3 length equals 16 residues. The CDR3 coding sequence is TGCGCCAGCAGCCAAGTCGCGGTCCGTGGGGGCACTGAAGCTTTCTTT. This sequence encodes CASSQVAVRGGTEAFF.

The chain links TRBV7-9 to TRBJ1-3; TRBD1 matches at 7 bases. Unmatched junction bases numbered 13, after V lost 6 bases and J lost 11 bases. This CDR3 has 14 residues. Germline CDR1 SEHNR, CDR2 FQNEAQ (reference sequence). The DNA for the CDR3 is TGTGCCAGCAGGTACAGGGGTTCCCTTTCTGCCATATATTTT. Its translation: CASRYRGSLSAIYF.

The V gene is TRBV6-1, the J gene TRBJ2-7; D gene unclear. Trimming stripped 0 bases from V and 2 bases from J, with 5 bases between. The CDR3 has 13 residues. The V gene's germline CDR1 is MNHNS and CDR2 SASEGT. The CDR3 nucleotides are TGTGCCAGCAGTGAAGCTAGGCCCTACGAGCAGTACTTC. It translates to CASSEARPYEQYF.

CDR3 amino acids: CASSVDPRGPTYEAFF. The CDR3 DNA follows: TGCGCCAGCAGCGTAGACCCCAGGGGCCCGACTTATGAAGCTTTCTTT. The rearrangement uses TRBV4-3 and TRBJ1-1; tentatively, D is TRBD1 (6 bases). CDR1 is LGHNA and CDR2 is YSLEER in the germline V gene. The V end was cut by 5 bases, the J end by 7 bases, with 23 bases between. CDR3 length: 16 amino acids.

This chain uses TRBV11-2 with TRBJ1-1; D is ambiguous. Trimming cost V 5 bases and J 7 bases, with 14 bases left between them. The germline gives CDR1 SGHAT, CDR2 FQNNGV. CDR3 length: 13 residues. CDR3 bases: TGTGCCAGCAGCCTCGATTTGGGGTATGAAGCTTTCTTT. It encodes CASSLDLGYEAFF.

The chain couples TRBV4-3 to TRBJ1-2, with TRBD1 as a possible D gene (5 bases). V lost 1 base, J lost 6 bases, and 12 bases lay in between. CDR1 is LGHNA and CDR2 is YSLEER in the germline V gene. The CDR3 is made up of 14 amino acids. The CDR3 sequence: CASSQAWAGNGYTF. The CDR3 region has the DNA TGCGCCAGCAGCCAAGCGTGGGCAGGGAATGGCTACACCTTC.

This clone was observed a single time. V is TRBV7-3 and J is TRBJ2-1; TRBD1 is a possible D gene (6 bases). CDR3 length equals 12 residues. The germline V and J ends were trimmed by 5 bases and 9 bases, with 11 bases remaining between them. Per the germline V gene, CDR1 is SGHTA and CDR2 is FQGTGA. This CDR3 is CASSPTGSEQFF. CDR3 nucleotide sequence: TGTGCCAGCAGCCCGACAGGAAGTGAGCAGTTCTTC. Full variable domain (remainder filled in from reference TRBV7-3 and TRBJ2-1): GAGVSQTPSNKVTEKGKYVELRCDPISGHTALYWYRQSLGQGPEFLIYFQGTGAADDSGLPNDRFFAVRPEGSVSTLKIQRTERGDSAVYLCASSPTGSEQFFGPGTRLTVL.

This clone was seen just once. The sample contains more than one DNA sequence encoding this CDR3. V gene TRBV7-9 combines with J gene TRBJ2-1, with unresolved D. The germline gives CDR1 SEHNR, CDR2 FQNEAQ (reference sequence). This CDR3 is built from 14 residues. Trimming pared 1 base from V and 4 bases from J, leaving 8 bases between. The CDR3, as DNA: TGTGCCAGCAGCTTAGTTCAAGGGTACAATGAGCAGTTCTTC. This codes for CASSLVQGYNEQFF.

The chain uses TRBV19 and TRBJ2-7; D gene uncertain. V gave up 3 bases and J gave up 6 bases, with 9 bases separating them. The CDR3 runs to 12 residues. Germline V CDR1 and CDR2: LNHDA, SQIVND (reference sequence). For the CDR3, the DNA is TGTGCCAGTAGTATTGGTGGGTCCGAGCAGTACTTC. This sequence encodes CASSIGGSEQYF. The complete variable domain, with remaining parts taken from reference TRBV19 and TRBJ2-7, reads DGGITQSPKYLFRKEGQNVTLSCEQNLNHDAMYWYRQDPGQGLRLIYYSQIVNDFQKGDIAEGYSVSREKKESFPLTVTSAQKNPTAFYLCASSIGGSEQYFGPGTRLTVT.

The rearrangement joins TRBV7-9 to TRBJ2-7; D gene uncertain. CDR3 length: 15 residues. V lost 3 bases and J 2 bases, leaving 14 bases between the germline ends. Germline loops: CDR1 SEHNR, CDR2 FQNEAQ (reference sequence). CDR3 sequence reads: CASSFQISPTYEQYF. DNA for the CDR3: TGTGCCAGCAGCTTCCAAATTAGCCCGACCTACGAGCAGTACTTC. Complete variable domain (other parts from reference TRBV7-9 and TRBJ2-7): DTGVSQNPRHKITKRGQNVTFRCDPISEHNRLYWYRQTLGQGPEFLTYFQNEAQLEKSRLLSDRFSAERPKGSFSTLEIQRTEQGDSAMYLCASSFQISPTYEQYFGPGTRLTVT.

The chain has TRBV7-9 and TRBJ1-5; D is undetermined. There are 12 residues in the CDR3. Germline V gives CDR1 SEHNR, CDR2 FQNEAQ (reference sequence). The germline V and J ends were trimmed by 3 bases and 5 bases, with 5 bases remaining between them. CDR3 sequence: CASSFGDQPQHF. As DNA, the CDR3 is TGTGCCAGCAGCTTTGGGGATCAGCCCCAGCATTTT.

The chain is built from TRBV4-2 and TRBJ1-2; D is uncertain. Germline V gene data show CDR1 as LGHNA and CDR2 as YNFKEQ. The CDR3 contains 15 residues. The V end lost 0 bases, the J end lost 0 bases, and 8 bases lay between the germline ends. CDR3 nucleotide sequence: TGTGCCAGCAGCCAAGAAGAGGCCACTAACTATGGCTACACCTTC. Translating gives CASSQEEATNYGYTF.

The rearrangement uses TRBV18 and TRBJ1-6; D may be TRBD1 (6 bases). The length of the CDR3 is 18 residues. V gave up 3 bases and J gave up 9 bases, with 24 bases separating them. Germline V gives CDR1 KGHSH, CDR2 LQKENI. The CDR3 is CASSPDRISYFDSSPLHF. The CDR3 nucleotides read TGTGCCAGCTCACCTGACAGGATCTCCTACTTTGATAGTTCACCCCTCCACTTT.

This chain links TRBV6-6 with TRBJ2-3; TRBD1 matches at 11 bases. The CDR3 is 16 amino acids. V gave up 6 bases and J gave up 5 bases; unmatched junction bases: 10. Per the germline V gene, CDR1 is MNHNY and CDR2 is SVGAGI (reference sequence). CDR3 in amino acids: CASRSLGQGAVDTQYF. The CDR3 coding sequence is TGTGCCAGCAGATCCTTAGGACAGGGGGCTGTAGATACGCAGTATTTT.

The chain recombines TRBV27 with TRBJ2-7, with a weak D call TRBD2 (6 bases). This CDR3 is 14 amino acids long. The germline CDR1 and CDR2 sequences are MNHEY and SMNVEV (reference sequence). V was trimmed by 1 base and J by 6 bases, leaving 13 bases between them. The CDR3 region has the DNA TGTGCCAGCAGTTTATGGGGGGAAAAAAGCGAGCAGTACTTC. This gives the protein CASSLWGEKSEQYF.

The chain uses TRBV6-1 and TRBJ2-5, with TRBD1 matching over 8 bases. The junction had 7 bases not matched to a gene; V was cut back by 6 bases and J by 7 bases. CDR3 length: 13 residues. Germline assignment: CDR1 MNHNS and CDR2 SASEGT. The CDR3 sequence: CASRNRGLGTQYF. DNA for the CDR3: TGTGCCAGCAGAAACAGGGGGTTGGGGACCCAGTACTTC.

The chain employs TRBV27 and TRBJ2-7; D is uncertain. The germline V gene has CDR1 MNHEY and CDR2 SMNVEV (reference sequence). CDR3 length equals 14 residues. V was shortened by 5 bases and J by 6 bases, with 17 bases between the two germline ends. CDR3 bases: TGTGCCAGCAGTCCAAACGTAGTGGGATCCGAGCAGTACTTC. It encodes CASSPNVVGSEQYF.

The rearrangement links TRBV7-9 to TRBJ2-1; D gene uncertain. The V and J ends lost 5 bases and 4 bases respectively, with 6 bases between them. The CDR3 runs to 12 residues. CDR1 and CDR2 from the germline V gene are SEHNR and FQNEAQ (reference sequence). In nucleotides, the CDR3 is TGTGCCAGCAGCGATTATTACAATGAGCAGTTCTTC. This sequence encodes CASSDYYNEQFF.